These T cell receptor beta chains were read from a single sample in a study of response to subunit inactivated influenza vaccine. TCRdb reanalysed the RT-PCR reads using MiXCR and keeps one entry per CDR3 protein. Of roughly 500,000 distinct CDR3 sequences listed, under 30% are singletons. The data also belong to a second study, concerning T cells expressing NK-cell markers.

The sequencing used CD4+ T cells sorted from PBMCs, collected 12 days after vaccination. These receptors were obtained from a man aged 50 to 60 who received an inactivated influenza vaccine. Each CDR3 is given with its conserved first and last residue. The D gene is left open where the match is weak. For some rows the clone size is stated as once, few or many, or as a class when expanded; others skip it.

D gene: .
J gene: TRBJ2-7
clone size: .
V gene: TRBV30
CDR3 length: 12
CDR3 DNA: TGTGCCTGGAGTGTACCGGGTTACGAGCAGTACTTC
CDR3 protein: CAWSVPGYEQYF

D gene: TRBD1
J gene: TRBJ2-5
clone size: .
V gene: TRBV5-1
CDR3 length: 13
CDR3 DNA: TGCGCCAGCAGCTCACAGGGGACGGAGACCCAGTACTTC
CDR3 protein: CASSSQGTETQYF

D gene: .
J gene: TRBJ2-7
clone size: few
V gene: TRBV4-3
CDR3 length: 17
CDR3 DNA: TGCGCCAGCAGCCAAGAAAGAGTCTCCCGAAGCTCCTACGAGCAGTACTTC
CDR3 protein: CASSQERVSRSSYEQYF

D gene: .
J gene: TRBJ1-4
clone size: many
V gene: TRBV14
CDR3 length: 15
CDR3 DNA: TGTGCCAGCAGCCAAGCGGGACAAAATAATGAAAAACTGTTTTTT
CDR3 protein: CASSQAGQNNEKLFF

D gene: TRBD1
J gene: TRBJ1-6
clone size: few
V gene: TRBV7-9
CDR3 length: 14
CDR3 DNA: TGTGCCAGCACCACAGGGGGCTCCAATTCACCCCTCCACTTT
CDR3 protein: CASTTGGSNSPLHF

D gene: TRBD1
J gene: TRBJ2-5
clone size: .
V gene: TRBV20-1
CDR3 length: 15
CDR3 DNA: TGCAGTGCTAGAGACTGGGGACAGGGTCGAGAGACCCAGTACTTC
CDR3 protein: CSARDWGQGRETQYF

D gene: .
J gene: TRBJ1-3
clone size: few
V gene: TRBV20-1
CDR3 length: 15
CDR3 DNA: TGCAGTGCTAGAAGGACAGCGAGCTCTGGAAACACCATATATTTT
CDR3 protein: CSARRTASSGNTIYF

D gene: .
J gene: TRBJ2-3
clone size: few
V gene: TRBV29-1
CDR3 length: 13
CDR3 DNA: TGCAGCGTTGTTTTGGCAGGCACAGATACGCAGTATTTT
CDR3 protein: CSVVLAGTDTQYF

D gene: TRBD2
J gene: TRBJ2-7
clone size: .
V gene: TRBV7-2
CDR3 length: 15
CDR3 DNA: TGTGCCAGCAGCCAAGGACTAGCGGGAGGGCCGGCCGGGTACTTC
CDR3 protein: CASSQGLAGGPAGYF

D gene: TRBD1
J gene: TRBJ1-3
clone size: few
V gene: TRBV7-2
CDR3 length: 14
CDR3 DNA: TGTGCCAGCAGCGTCCGACAGGGGGAAAACACCATATATTTT
CDR3 protein: CASSVRQGENTIYF

D gene: .
J gene: TRBJ1-1
clone size: .
V gene: TRBV20-1
CDR3 length: 13
CDR3 DNA: TGCAGTGCTAGACGGAAAGCACACACTGAAGCTTTCTTT
CDR3 protein: CSARRKAHTEAFF

D gene: .
J gene: TRBJ1-1
clone size: .
V gene: TRBV7-9
CDR3 length: 14
CDR3 DNA: TGTGCCAGCAGCTTAATGACGGGGAACACTGAAGCTTTCTTT
CDR3 protein: CASSLMTGNTEAFF

D gene: .
J gene: TRBJ1-2
clone size: .
V gene: TRBV5-1
CDR3 length: 14
CDR3 DNA: TGCGCCAGCAGCTTGCAAAGTCAGAACTATGGCTACACCTTC
CDR3 protein: CASSLQSQNYGYTF

D gene: .
J gene: TRBJ1-1
clone size: .
V gene: TRBV6-2/TRBV6-3
CDR3 length: 13
CDR3 DNA: TGTGCCAGCAGTTACAGCGCAGGGGTTGAAGCTTTCTTT
CDR3 protein: CASSYSAGVEAFF

D gene: TRBD2
J gene: TRBJ2-1
clone size: many
V gene: TRBV6-2/TRBV6-3
CDR3 length: 15
CDR3 DNA: TGTGCCAGCAGCTTATTAGCGGGAGGTTACAATGAGCAGTTCTTC
CDR3 protein: CASSLLAGGYNEQFF

D gene: .
J gene: TRBJ2-3
clone size: .
V gene: TRBV15
CDR3 length: 14
CDR3 DNA: TGTGCCACCAGTAGGGCGGAACACACAGATACGCAGTATTTT
CDR3 protein: CATSRAEHTDTQYF

D gene: TRBD1
J gene: TRBJ2-2
clone size: few
V gene: TRBV5-1
CDR3 length: 16
CDR3 DNA: TGCGCCAGCAGCTTATCGACAGGGGGCTTAACCGGGGAGCTGTTTTTT
CDR3 protein: CASSLSTGGLTGELFF

D gene: .
J gene: TRBJ1-2
clone size: .
V gene: TRBV7-2
CDR3 length: 16
CDR3 DNA: TGTGCCAGCAGCTTAGGCTTGGTTTGGGCAGGGAGTGGCTACACCTTC
CDR3 protein: CASSLGLVWAGSGYTF

D gene: .
J gene: TRBJ1-5
clone size: .
V gene: TRBV2
CDR3 length: 15
CDR3 DNA: TGTGCCAGCACCAACGCCTTGGGGGAAAATCAGCCCCAGCATTTT
CDR3 protein: CASTNALGENQPQHF

D gene: .
J gene: TRBJ2-1
clone size: many
V gene: TRBV6-1
CDR3 length: 15
CDR3 DNA: TGTGCCAGCAGTGAGACCCCGAGCTCCTACAATGAGCAGTTCTTC
CDR3 protein: CASSETPSSYNEQFF

D gene: TRBD1
J gene: TRBJ1-1
clone size: .
V gene: TRBV5-1
CDR3 length: 17
CDR3 DNA: TGCGCCAGCAGCCACCATGGACAGGGGGCTGTTAACACTGAAGCTTTCTTT
CDR3 protein: CASSHHGQGAVNTEAFF

D gene: TRBD1
J gene: TRBJ2-2
clone size: .
V gene: TRBV20-1
CDR3 length: 14
CDR3 DNA: TGCAGTGCCCTAGGACAGGAGAACACCGGGGAGCTGTTTTTT
CDR3 protein: CSALGQENTGELFF

D gene: TRBD1
J gene: TRBJ1-2
clone size: .
V gene: TRBV20-1
CDR3 length: 15
CDR3 DNA: TGCAGTGCTACGGACGGGACAGGAGGGAACTATGGCTACACCTTC
CDR3 protein: CSATDGTGGNYGYTF

D gene: .
J gene: TRBJ1-5
clone size: .
V gene: TRBV7-9
CDR3 length: 16
CDR3 DNA: TGTGCCAGCAGCTTATCAGCAGGCAGTTTTAATCAGCCCCAGCATTTT
CDR3 protein: CASSLSAGSFNQPQHF

D gene: TRBD2
J gene: TRBJ2-7
clone size: .
V gene: TRBV19
CDR3 length: 16
CDR3 DNA: TGTGCCAGTAGTACGCCCGGGACTAGCGGGTTCTACGAGCAGTACTTC
CDR3 protein: CASSTPGTSGFYEQYF

D gene: .
J gene: TRBJ2-6
clone size: .
V gene: TRBV6-5
CDR3 length: 16
CDR3 DNA: TGTGCCAGCAGTTTATCGGGGTTAGCTGGGGCCAACGTCCTGACTTTC
CDR3 protein: CASSLSGLAGANVLTF

D gene: TRBD2
J gene: TRBJ2-2
clone size: few
V gene: TRBV6-2/TRBV6-3
CDR3 length: 15
CDR3 DNA: TGTGCCAGCAAAAGCGGGGGGCGGCTTGTCGGGGAGCTGTTTTTT
CDR3 protein: CASKSGGRLVGELFF

D gene: TRBD1
J gene: TRBJ2-3
clone size: many
V gene: TRBV12-3/TRBV12-4
CDR3 length: 14
CDR3 DNA: TGTGCCAGCAAAACAGGGGAATCGACAGATACGCAGTATTTT
CDR3 protein: CASKTGESTDTQYF

D gene: TRBD2
J gene: TRBJ2-2
clone size: .
V gene: TRBV6-2/TRBV6-3
CDR3 length: 14
CDR3 DNA: TGTGCCAGCCACCGGGGGGGTTCAACCGGGGAGCTGTTTTTT
CDR3 protein: CASHRGGSTGELFF

D gene: .
J gene: TRBJ2-3
clone size: few
V gene: TRBV7-9
CDR3 length: 17
CDR3 DNA: TGTGCCAGCAGCTTAAGTCGGGCCCCACCGAACACAGATACGCAGTATTTT
CDR3 protein: CASSLSRAPPNTDTQYF

D gene: .
J gene: TRBJ1-5
clone size: .
V gene: TRBV7-2
CDR3 length: 12
CDR3 DNA: TGTGCCAGCAGCTTGGACTCAGGTCCCCAGCATTTT
CDR3 protein: CASSLDSGPQHF

D gene: .
J gene: TRBJ2-3
clone size: .
V gene: TRBV4-3
CDR3 length: 16
CDR3 DNA: TGCGCCAGCAGCCAAGAAGGCGGGTCGGGCACAGATACGCAGTATTTT
CDR3 protein: CASSQEGGSGTDTQYF

D gene: TRBD1
J gene: TRBJ1-2
clone size: few
V gene: TRBV7-2
CDR3 length: 12
CDR3 DNA: TGTGCCAGCAGCTCGTTACAGGGGAGCTACACCTTC
CDR3 protein: CASSSLQGSYTF

D gene: .
J gene: TRBJ1-2
clone size: .
V gene: TRBV6-5
CDR3 length: 13
CDR3 DNA: TGTGCCAGCAGTAACCCGAATAACTATGGCTACACCTTC
CDR3 protein: CASSNPNNYGYTF

D gene: .
J gene: TRBJ2-2
clone size: .
V gene: TRBV14
CDR3 length: 15
CDR3 DNA: TGTGCCAGCAGCCAAGATGGGGGGATCACCGGGGAGCTGTTTTTT
CDR3 protein: CASSQDGGITGELFF

D gene: .
J gene: TRBJ1-1
clone size: few
V gene: TRBV7-2
CDR3 length: 16
CDR3 DNA: TGTGCCAGCAGCATCCGGGACACCCGTTTGAACACTGAAGCTTTCTTT
CDR3 protein: CASSIRDTRLNTEAFF

D gene: TRBD1
J gene: TRBJ1-1
clone size: few
V gene: TRBV7-9
CDR3 length: 17
CDR3 DNA: TGTGCCAGCAGCCCCGGACAGGGAATAGATTTGGGAACTGAAGCTTTCTTT
CDR3 protein: CASSPGQGIDLGTEAFF